This T cell receptor beta chain was recorded in a study of identifying expanded T cells in peripheral blood. Comment on this clone: The antigen is undetermined.

The assay was immunoSEQ multiplex PCR, and TCRdb's table has in-frame clones only and misses some. The sample includes around 95,000 clones, over 70% of them seen just once. Study-level results: Across healthy donors, higher total template counts meant significantly greater roughly two-week count variance. About 1.2 clones differed between technical replicates, versus approximately 16 and 20 over time.

V was clipped by 0 bases and J by 5 bases, with 5 bases between them. CDR1 and CDR2 (germline): SGHTA, FQGNSA. The length of the CDR3 is 13 residues. This TCR derives from a person aged 18 to 70 in good health. V is TRBV7-2 and J is TRBJ2-1; D is undetermined. The sample consisted of blood. The DNA of the CDR3 is TGTGCCAGCAGCTTAGCTGTCGACAATGAGCAGTTCTTC. Its protein product is CASSLAVDNEQFF. The variable domain in full, completed from reference TRBV7-2 and TRBJ2-1, reads GAGVSQSPSNKVTEKGKDVELRCDPISGHTALYWYRQSLGQGLEFLIYFQGNSAPDKSGLPSDRFSAERTGGSVSTLTIQRTQQEDSAVYLCASSLAVDNEQFFGPGTRLTVL.